These 27 T cell receptor beta chains were sequenced from one sample in a study of multiple sclerosis patients with progressive multifocal leukoencephalopathy. The time point was: more than 5 months of natalizumab therapy. Sequencing used immunoSEQ multiplex PCR; TCRdb keeps in-frame clones, though not all of them. The table has 25,000 to 35,000 clones, 89% seen once. The sequencing here drew on PBMCs, taken from a patient treated with natalizumab. These receptors were obtained from a human donor with multiple sclerosis.

The chain combines TRBV10-2 with TRBJ1-1, with D tentatively TRBD1 (5 bases). The V end was cut by 10 bases, the J end by 1 base, with 7 bases between. CDR3 length: 11 amino acids. Germline loops: CDR1 WSHSY, CDR2 SAAADI. The CDR3 loop is CATQGNTEAFF. The DNA of the CDR3 is TGCGCCACCCAGGGGAACACTGAAGCTTTCTTT.

Only one count was recorded for this clone. The rearrangement links TRBV7-2 to TRBJ2-5, with D perhaps matching TRBD2 (6 bases). The V end lost 4 bases, the J end lost 1 base, and 13 bases lay between the germline ends. The length of the CDR3 is 15 residues. In germline, CDR1 is SGHTA, CDR2 FQGNSA. The CDR3 protein is CASSSRGAGQETQYF. In DNA form, the CDR3 reads TGTGCCAGCAGCTCCCGGGGAGCGGGCCAAGAGACCCAGTACTTC. The full variable domain, its missing parts supplied by reference TRBV7-2 and TRBJ2-5, is GAGVSQSPSNKVTEKGKDVELRCDPISGHTALYWYRQSLGQGLEFLIYFQGNSAPDKSGLPSDRFSAERTGGSVSTLTIQRTQQEDSAVYLCASSSRGAGQETQYFGPGTRLLVL.

The chain links TRBV10-1 to TRBJ1-1, with no clear D. The CDR3 runs 14 residues. The V gene lost 8 bases and the J gene lost 4 bases, with 17 bases spanning the gap. Germline V gene lookup returns CDR1 WNHNN and CDR2 SYGVQD (reference sequence). CDR3 sequence reads: CASGPGGVGTEAFF. The CDR3 bases are TGCGCCAGCGGGCCGGGTGGGGTAGGCACTGAAGCTTTCTTT.

This clone was seen just once. The chain uses TRBV6-5 and TRBJ1-6, with D possibly TRBD1 on 5 matching bases. CDR3 length equals 15 residues. V gave up 5 bases and J gave up 9 bases, with 17 bases separating them. CDR1 and CDR2 (germline): MNHEY, SVGAGI. CDR3 region: CASSMGRDWGSPLHF. The CDR3 DNA reads TGTGCCAGCAGTATGGGGAGGGACTGGGGTTCACCCCTCCACTTT.

V usage is TRBV11-1 and J usage is TRBJ2-1; a possible D gene is TRBD2 (6 bases). Germline CDR1 SGHAT, CDR2 FQDESV (reference sequence). The CDR3 consists of 17 residues. V shed 1 base and J shed 8 bases, with 21 bases lying between them. CDR3 protein: CASSLGVREAGSHEQFF. CDR3 in DNA: TGTGCCAGCAGCTTAGGTGTGAGGGAGGCGGGCTCGCATGAGCAGTTCTTC. The full variable domain, completed using reference TRBV11-1 and TRBJ2-1, is EAEVAQSPRYKITEKSQAVAFWCDPISGHATLYWYRQILGQGPELLVQFQDESVVDDSQLPKDRFSAERLKGVDSTLKIQPAELGDSAMYLCASSLGVREAGSHEQFFGPGTRLTVL.

The V and J genes are TRBV18 and TRBJ1-2; D remains ambiguous. CDR3 length: 15 amino acids. V was shortened by 0 bases and J by 4 bases, with 12 bases between the two germline ends. CDR1 is KGHSH and CDR2 is LQKENI in the germline V gene. The CDR3 loop reads CASSPPSIGIYGYTF. CDR3 bases: TGTGCCAGCTCACCACCGTCGATAGGGATCTATGGCTACACCTTC.

The chain is built from TRBV2 and TRBJ1-5; the match to TRBD1 covers 9 bases. The germline V gene has CDR1 SNHLY and CDR2 FYNNEI. The CDR3 has 16 amino acids. V shed 5 bases, J shed 1 base, and the junction held 6 bases outside the gene matches. The CDR3 nucleotides read TGTGCCAGCAGTCGGACAGGGGACGAGAGCAATCAGCCCCAGCATTTT. This codes for CASSRTGDESNQPQHF. The whole variable domain, filled in from reference TRBV2 and TRBJ1-5, reads EPEVTQTPSHQVTQMGQEVILRCVPISNHLYFYWYRQILGQKVEFLVSFYNNEISEKSEIFDDQFSVERPDGSNFTLKIRSTKLEDSAMYFCASSRTGDESNQPQHFGDGTRLSIL.

V gene TRBV20-1 combines with J gene TRBJ1-5; the D gene is possibly TRBD1 (5 bases). CDR1 is DFQATT, CDR2 SNEGSKA, per germline (reference sequence). Trimming shortened V by 5 bases and J by 11 bases, and 13 bases separated the two germline ends. This CDR3 has 11 amino acids. The CDR3 loop is CSAGGVGAQHF. DNA for the CDR3: TGCAGTGCTGGGGGGGTTGGGGCCCAGCATTTT.

The chain recombines TRBV4-3 with TRBJ2-3; no definite D call. V lost 0 bases and J lost 3, with 16 bases in between. The CDR3 has 17 amino acids. Germline V gene sequence: CDR1 LGHNA, CDR2 YSLEER. CDR3 sequence: CASSQDMDVKGTDTQYF. CDR3 coding DNA: TGCGCCAGCAGCCAAGATATGGATGTGAAGGGTACAGATACGCAGTATTTT.

This chain links TRBV6-5 with TRBJ2-7, with TRBD1 matching over 8 bases. Germline lookup yields CDR1 MNHEY and CDR2 SVGAGI. The CDR3 is made up of 16 amino acids. With V trimmed by 0 bases and J by 0 bases, 4 bases remained unmatched. The CDR3 loop reads CASSYSGQALSYEQYF. CDR3 sequence (DNA): TGTGCCAGCAGTTACTCGGGACAGGCGCTCTCCTACGAGCAGTACTTC.

This clone was picked up one time. The V and J genes are TRBV6-5 and TRBJ2-1; maybe TRBD2 (6 bases). The germline V gene has CDR1 MNHEY and CDR2 SVGAGI. V lost 8 bases and J lost 13, with 24 bases in between. The CDR3 has 14 amino acids. Written as DNA, the CDR3 is TGTGCCAGCGCGGGGTCCGCTAACGATGGATTACAGTTCTTC. Translated: CASAGSANDGLQFF.

V is TRBV27 and J is TRBJ2-1; no firm D call. Germline V lookup: CDR1 MNHEY, CDR2 SMNVEV (reference sequence). The CDR3 totals 13 residues. The V gene lost 6 bases and the J gene lost 6 bases, with 12 bases spanning the gap. CDR3: CASRPLVANEQFF. The CDR3 DNA sequence: TGTGCCAGCAGGCCCCTAGTGGCCAATGAGCAGTTCTTC.

The genes are TRBV15 and TRBJ1-1; D is perhaps TRBD1 (5 bases). V dropped 0 bases and J dropped 8 bases, with 10 bases sitting between them. Germline values: CDR1 LNHNV, CDR2 YYDKDF (reference sequence). This CDR3 comprises 13 residues. Here the CDR3 reads CATSRDRGYEAFF. In nucleotides, the CDR3 is TGTGCCACCAGCAGAGATCGGGGGTACGAAGCTTTCTTT.

The rearrangement joins TRBV18 to TRBJ1-2; D call uncertain. Per the germline V gene, CDR1 is KGHSH and CDR2 is LQKENI. The CDR3 is made up of 12 amino acids. V lost 8 bases and J 4 bases, leaving 11 bases between the germline ends. The CDR3 DNA follows: TGTGCCAGCACTGGAGACGCCTATGGCTACACCTTC. Translated, it gives CASTGDAYGYTF.

This clone was found once. The chain joins TRBV6-5 to TRBJ2-7; 11 bases map to TRBD1. V lost 6 bases, J lost 3 bases, and 7 bases stayed unmatched. Germline lookup yields CDR1 MNHEY and CDR2 SVGAGI. This CDR3 is built from 15 residues. In DNA, the CDR3 is TGTGCCAGCAGACCTCGGACAGGGGGCAACTACGAGCAGTACTTC. Translation: CASRPRTGGNYEQYF.

V and J are TRBV18 and TRBJ2-7; D is undetermined. CDR3 length equals 15 residues. Trimming removed 3 bases at V and 2 bases at J, with 14 bases between. Germline loops: CDR1 KGHSH, CDR2 LQKENI. The CDR3 sequence: CASSPLDSITYEQYF. For the CDR3, the DNA is TGTGCCAGCTCACCTTTAGATTCCATCACCTACGAGCAGTACTTC. Complete variable domain (other parts from reference TRBV18 and TRBJ2-7): NAGVMQNPRHLVRRRGQEARLRCSPMKGHSHVYWYRQLPEEGLKFMVYLQKENIIDESGMPKERFSAEFPKEGPSILRIQQVVRGDSAAYFCASSPLDSITYEQYFGPGTRLTVT.

This clone showed up just once. The chain couples TRBV28 to TRBJ2-1; a possible D gene is TRBD2 (5 bases). The CDR3 covers 15 residues. CDR1 and CDR2 (germline): MDHEN, SYDVKM. V was pared by 6 bases and J by 4 bases, with 16 bases between. In DNA, the CDR3 is TGTGCCAGCAGCCCCGGAGGCAAGGGATACAATGAGCAGTTCTTC. Amino acid sequence: CASSPGGKGYNEQFF.

This clone is a singleton in its sample. This rearrangement joins TRBV27 to TRBJ1-6; D is ambiguous. Germline CDR1 reads MNHEY; CDR2 reads SMNVEV (reference sequence). This CDR3 region has 15 residues. Trimming left V 3 bases short and J 2 bases short, with 8 bases between. The CDR3 DNA reads TGTGCCAGCAGTTTGGCCGGGACCTATAATTCACCCCTCCACTTT. The encoded protein is CASSLAGTYNSPLHF.

The chain couples TRBV7-8 to TRBJ1-1; no firm D call. Between the trimmed V and J ends, which lost 1 base and 7 bases, there was a span of 10 bases. The germline V gene encodes CDR1 SGHVS and CDR2 FQNEAQ. This CDR3 is 13 amino acids long. Here the CDR3 reads CASSLEQSREAFF. CDR3 nucleotides: TGTGCCAGCAGCTTAGAACAGTCGCGTGAAGCTTTCTTT.

The V and J genes are TRBV7-2 and TRBJ1-6, with D perhaps matching TRBD1 (6 bases). V lost 5 bases to trimming and J lost 13 bases, with 12 bases between them. In germline, CDR1 is SGHTA, CDR2 FQGNSA. The CDR3 has 12 residues. The CDR3 reads CASSADRSPLHF. DNA of the CDR3: TGTGCCAGCAGCGCGGACAGATCGCCCCTCCACTTT.

The chain joins TRBV6-5 to TRBJ2-7; 8 nucleotides agree with TRBD2. The CDR3 sequence is 14 residues long. Trimming at V came to 5 bases and at J to 5 bases, leaving 8 bases not matched to a gene. Germline loops: CDR1 MNHEY, CDR2 SVGAGI. The CDR3 region has the DNA TGTGCCAGCAGTCCTGGCCTAGCGGGCGACGAGCAGTACTTC. It codes for CASSPGLAGDEQYF.

The chain couples TRBV6-5 to TRBJ1-4; a weak D match, TRBD1 (6 bases). Germline-derived CDR1 and CDR2 are MNHEY and SVGAGI. The V and J ends lost 5 bases and 7 bases respectively, with 17 bases between them. This CDR3 contains 15 residues. The CDR3 here is CASSPGGGRSEKLFF. Here the CDR3 DNA reads TGTGCCAGCAGTCCCGGGGGGGGCCGGAGTGAAAAACTGTTTTTT.

The genes are TRBV15 and TRBJ1-1; D is unclear. Germline CDR1 reads LNHNV; CDR2 reads YYDKDF (reference sequence). The ends were cut back, 0 bases at V and 1 base at J, with 9 bases in the middle. The CDR3 loop spans 15 amino acids. In DNA, the CDR3 is TGTGCCACCAGCAGAGAGGGTCGGGGGAACACTGAAGCTTTCTTT. Protein product: CATSREGRGNTEAFF.

This chain joins TRBV4-3 and TRBJ2-5; D unresolved. Germline V gives CDR1 LGHNA, CDR2 YSLEER. With 0 bases removed from V and 4 bases from J, the gap between germline ends came to 12 bases. The length of the CDR3 is 15 residues. For the CDR3, the DNA is TGCGCCAGCAGCCAAGATCACCTCGCAGGAGAGACCCAGTACTTC. This sequence encodes CASSQDHLAGETQYF.

The CDR3 DNA is TGTGCCAGCAGCCCCTCGCGGTCATTTGGTGTCCCCGGGGAGCTGTTTTTT. Its translation is CASSPSRSFGVPGELFF. The chain employs TRBV7-6 and TRBJ2-2; D not resolved. Per germline, CDR1 SGHVS and CDR2 FNYEAQ. The CDR3 totals 17 residues. With 5 bases removed from V and 6 bases from J, the gap between germline ends came to 22 bases.

The J gene is TRBJ1-1, the V gene TRBV2; tentatively, D is TRBD1 (6 bases). Trimming stripped 7 bases from V and 4 bases from J, with 16 bases between. CDR3 length: 14 residues. The germline gives CDR1 SNHLY, CDR2 FYNNEI. The CDR3 sequence: CASTPDRTGTEAFF. CDR3 nucleotides: TGTGCCAGCACTCCTGACAGGACGGGCACTGAAGCTTTCTTT.

The chain employs TRBV27 and TRBJ2-2; D ambiguous. CDR3 length: 15 amino acids. Trimming left V 7 bases short and J 1 base short, with 13 bases between. In germline, CDR1 is MNHEY, CDR2 SMNVEV (reference sequence). The DNA for the CDR3 is TGTGCCAGCACCCTTAGCAGGAAGAACACCGGGGAGCTGTTTTTT. Residues: CASTLSRKNTGELFF.